This TCR beta chain was captured in a study of blood T cell repertoires in COVID-19. Overall study context: Acute-phase and convalescent COVID-19 samples originated in the United States, Italy and Spain. PBMCs, B-cell-depleted T cells, or T cells were the source of the cDNA or gDNA that made up the material.

The germline V and J ends were trimmed by 5 bases and 7 bases, with 14 bases remaining between them. Germline-derived CDR1 and CDR2 are SQVTM and ANQGSEA. The CDR3 extends over 13 amino acids. In the original analysis: Using reference gene primer amplification, nucleated cell counts were estimated. Some clones are missing from TCRdb's copy, which holds only in-frame ones; the method was immunoSEQ multiplex PCR. The D gene and trimming were derived from the DNA, and the V and J assignments and clone size from that table. The sample holds some 250,000 clones; about 79% are singletons and the top ten take roughly 9.6%.

The gene calls are TRBV29-1 and TRBJ1-4, with a tentative D call TRBD1 (5 bases). This clonotype originated in a woman over 75 with acute or convalescent COVID-19. The sample was peripheral blood. CDR3 DNA: TGCAGCGTTAAGCGGGGGGAGGGTGAAAAACTGTTTTTT. It encodes CSVKRGEGEKLFF. Using reference TRBV29-1 and TRBJ1-4 for the parts outside the CDR3, the full variable domain is SAVISQKPSRDICQRGTSLTIQCQVDSQVTMMFWYRQQPGQSLTLIATANQGSEATYESGFVIDKFPISRPNLTFSTLTVSNMSPEDSSIYLCSVKRGEGEKLFFGSGTQLSVL.